The 14 T cell receptor beta chains presented below share a single source sample, sequenced in a study of blood T cell repertoires in COVID-19. TCRdb keeps only in-frame clones here, not all; method: immunoSEQ multiplex PCR. The table records about 220,000 clones, 75% to 90% of them present only once. Sequenced material: peripheral blood. These receptors were collected from a human donor in a cohort sampled during active COVID-19.

V and J are TRBV7-2 and TRBJ1-1; D remains ambiguous. V lost 2 bases to trimming and J lost 1 base, with 11 bases between them. The CDR3 spans 15 residues. CDR1 is SGHTA, CDR2 FQGNSA, per germline. CDR3 loop: CASSLYSLRNTEAFF. CDR3 sequence (DNA): TGTGCCAGCAGCTTATATTCCCTTCGGAACACTGAAGCTTTCTTT.

A single count supports this clone. This rearrangement joins TRBV5-1 to TRBJ2-3; D may be TRBD2 (6 bases). V lost 4 bases to trimming and J lost 6 bases, with 21 bases between them. The CDR3 covers 16 residues. CDR1 SGHRS and CDR2 YFSETQ come from the germline V gene. CDR3: CASSRGGRTLGDTQYF. CDR3 nucleotide sequence: TGCGCCAGCAGCCGCGGAGGGCGAACACTAGGGGATACGCAGTATTTT.

The chain recombines TRBV15 with TRBJ2-7; the match to TRBD1 covers 9 bases. CDR1 is LNHNV and CDR2 is YYDKDF in the germline V gene (reference sequence). Trimming at V came to 3 bases and at J to 3 bases, leaving 0 bases not matched to a gene. This CDR3 has 13 residues. The CDR3 nucleotides read TGTGCCACCAGCAGGACAGGGGGCTACGAGCAGTACTTC. This sequence encodes CATSRTGGYEQYF.

The V gene is TRBV18, the J gene TRBJ1-2; maybe TRBD1 (5 bases). Germline V CDR1 and CDR2: KGHSH, LQKENI. With 1 base removed from V and 7 bases from J, the gap between germline ends came to 13 bases. The CDR3 is made up of 14 amino acids. Here the CDR3 reads CASSPLDSLSGYTF. The DNA for the CDR3 is TGTGCCAGCTCACCACTAGACAGTTTGTCTGGCTACACCTTC. Together with reference TRBV18 and TRBJ1-2, the CDR3 gives the full variable domain: NAGVMQNPRHLVRRRGQEARLRCSPMKGHSHVYWYRQLPEEGLKFMVYLQKENIIDESGMPKERFSAEFPKEGPSILRIQQVVRGDSAAYFCASSPLDSLSGYTFGSGTRLTVV.

The table lists this clone with a count of one. The junction departs from germline at one end; a sequencing error may be responsible. The CDR3 sequence is CASSSSGLEGGRF. CDR3 nucleotide sequence: TGTGCCAGCAGTTCCTCTGGCCTGGAGGGTGGAAGGTTC. V and J are TRBV6-2 or TRBV6-3 and TRBJ2-7; D might be TRBD2 (6 bases). From germline, CDR1 is MNHEY and CDR2 SVGEGT. CDR3 length: 13 residues.

The chain joins TRBV28 to TRBJ2-7; 8 bases align to TRBD2. Germline CDR1 is MDHEN and CDR2 is SYDVKM. This CDR3 is 14 amino acids long. The J segment lost 3 bases and the V segment lost 6 bases, leaving 7 bases of the junction unmatched. The CDR3 DNA is TGTGCCAGCAGCTTAGGACTAGCTCGCTACGAGCAGTACTTC. It specifies CASSLGLARYEQYF.

This chain connects TRBV6-5 to TRBJ1-6; a possible D gene is TRBD1 (6 bases). The germline V gene has CDR1 MNHEY and CDR2 SVGAGI. This CDR3 contains 15 residues. V was shortened by 7 bases and J by 6 bases, with 16 bases between the two germline ends. The CDR3 DNA reads TGTGCCAGCATCCCTGGACAGTTCTCTAATTCACCCCTCCACTTT. Translating gives CASIPGQFSNSPLHF.

The chain has TRBV6-2 or TRBV6-3 and TRBJ1-2, with D unresolved. The CDR3 contains 14 residues. The V end lost 4 bases, the J end lost 5 bases, and 14 bases lay between the germline ends. Germline CDR1 is MNHEY and CDR2 is SVGEGT. The CDR3 coding sequence is TGTGCCAGCAGTTGGCAATCCCCCTTATATGGCTACACCTTC. Protein: CASSWQSPLYGYTF.

The rearrangement joins TRBV6-2 or TRBV6-3 to TRBJ2-5; 8 positions match TRBD2. This CDR3 is 17 amino acids long. Trimming cost V 2 bases and J 3 bases; bases outside gene matches: 11. Germline V gene lookup returns CDR1 MNHEY and CDR2 SVGEGT. CDR3: CASSYPRGVAGKETQYF. The CDR3 DNA sequence: TGTGCCAGCAGTTACCCGAGAGGGGTAGCGGGGAAAGAGACCCAGTACTTC.

V and J are TRBV7-2 and TRBJ2-2, with a possible D match to TRBD2 (7 bases). Per the germline V gene, CDR1 is SGHTA and CDR2 is FQGNSA. V was shortened by 2 bases and J by 5 bases, with 12 bases between the two germline ends. CDR3 length: 15 residues. Here the CDR3 reads CASSLYKGGTGELFF. DNA of the CDR3: TGTGCCAGCAGCTTATACAAGGGGGGGACCGGGGAGCTGTTTTTT. The full variable domain, in which reference TRBV7-2 and TRBJ2-2 provide the parts outside the CDR3, is GAGVSQSPSNKVTEKGKDVELRCDPISGHTALYWYRQSLGQGLEFLIYFQGNSAPDKSGLPSDRFSAERTGGSVSTLTIQRTQQEDSAVYLCASSLYKGGTGELFFGEGSRLTVL.

The V gene is TRBV9, the J gene TRBJ1-2, with 7 bases fitting TRBD1. The germline V gene has CDR1 SGDLS and CDR2 YYNGEE. There are 14 residues in the CDR3. The junction had 6 bases not matched to a gene; V was cut back by 3 bases and J by 4 bases. The CDR3: CASSATGFGYGYTF. The CDR3 coding sequence is TGTGCCAGCAGCGCGACAGGGTTCGGCTATGGCTACACCTTC.

This rearrangement joins TRBV4-2 to TRBJ2-7; perhaps TRBD2 as D (5 bases). Germline lookup yields CDR1 LGHNA and CDR2 YNFKEQ. With 1 base removed from V and 3 bases from J, the gap between germline ends came to 16 bases. The CDR3 runs 16 residues. In DNA form, the CDR3 reads TGTGCCAGCAGCCAAGGCCCCGACCTAGCCATCTACGAGCAGTACTTC. This gives the protein CASSQGPDLAIYEQYF.

The rearrangement joins TRBV2 to TRBJ1-1, with 7 bases aligning to TRBD1. The CDR3 runs to 15 residues. V was clipped by 2 bases and J by 1 base; unmatched bases: 4. CDR1 SNHLY and CDR2 FYNNEI come from the germline V gene. The DNA for the CDR3 is TGTGCCAGCAGTGAAAGCAGGACAGGGAACACTGAAGCTTTCTTT. Protein: CASSESRTGNTEAFF.

The CDR3 DNA follows: TGTGCCTGGAGTACTACCCCTACAGGTTTCGGTCAGCCCCAGCATTTT. It encodes CAWSTTPTGFGQPQHF. The chain uses TRBV30 and TRBJ1-5; D might be TRBD1 (5 bases). The CDR3 totals 16 residues. The V gene lost 2 bases and the J gene lost 6 bases, with 20 bases spanning the gap. Looked up from germline, CDR1 is GTSNPN and CDR2 is SVGIG (reference sequence).